This T cell receptor beta chain was captured in a study of cytomegalovirus exposure and HLA in healthy donors. The ends were cut back, 4 bases at V and 5 bases at J, with 23 bases in the middle. CDR1 and CDR2 (germline): KGHSH, LQKENI. The length of the CDR3 is 17 residues. Each donor's status was that of a healthy bone marrow donor. The study ran its PCR with 60 Vbeta and 13 Jbeta primers. The table came from immunoSEQ multiplex PCR; TCRdb's copy has only in-frame clones and leaves some out. Of some 150,000 clones detected, roughly 78% appear once; the ten largest clones hold around 1.9%. Notes on the study in general: DRB1 showed the most TCR associations and HLA-C the fewest in a later analysis, as rates varied by HLA locus. Presence/absence analyses took donor sequencing depth as roughly uniform.

Comments on this clone: What it recognizes is unknown.

The sequence was collected from a man in his forties or fifties in good health and CMV-seronegative. The chain is built from TRBV18 and TRBJ1-2; D unresolved. The sequencing sample was made of PBMCs. The CDR3 protein is CASSLTRRPAETYGYTF. CDR3 DNA sequence: TGTGCCAGCTCACTTACCCGACGGCCCGCGGAGACTTATGGCTACACCTTC.